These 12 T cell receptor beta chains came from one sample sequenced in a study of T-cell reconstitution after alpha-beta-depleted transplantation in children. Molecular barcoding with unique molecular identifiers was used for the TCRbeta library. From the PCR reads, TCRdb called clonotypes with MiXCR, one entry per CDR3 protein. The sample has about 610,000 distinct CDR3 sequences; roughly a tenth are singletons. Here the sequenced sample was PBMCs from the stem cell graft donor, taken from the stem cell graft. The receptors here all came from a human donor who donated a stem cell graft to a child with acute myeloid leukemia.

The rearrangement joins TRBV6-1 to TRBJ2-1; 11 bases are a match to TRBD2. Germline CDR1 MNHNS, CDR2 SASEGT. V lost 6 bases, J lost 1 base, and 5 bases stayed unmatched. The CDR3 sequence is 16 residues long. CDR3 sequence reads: CASSPTSGGSYNEQFF. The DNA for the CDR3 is TGTGCCAGCAGCCCAACTAGCGGGGGATCCTACAATGAGCAGTTCTTC.

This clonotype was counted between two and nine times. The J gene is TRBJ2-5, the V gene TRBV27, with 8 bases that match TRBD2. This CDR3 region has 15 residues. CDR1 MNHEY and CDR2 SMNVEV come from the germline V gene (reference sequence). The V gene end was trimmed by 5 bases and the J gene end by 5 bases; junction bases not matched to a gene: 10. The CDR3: CASSTSGSPAETQYF. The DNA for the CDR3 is TGTGCCAGCAGTACGAGCGGGAGCCCCGCCGAGACCCAGTACTTC.

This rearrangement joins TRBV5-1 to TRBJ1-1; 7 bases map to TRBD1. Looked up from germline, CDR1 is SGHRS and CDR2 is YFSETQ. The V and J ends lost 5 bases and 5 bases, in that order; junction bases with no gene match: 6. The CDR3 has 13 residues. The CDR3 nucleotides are TGCGCCAGCAGTAACAGGGGTGATACTGAAGCTTTCTTT. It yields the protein CASSNRGDTEAFF.

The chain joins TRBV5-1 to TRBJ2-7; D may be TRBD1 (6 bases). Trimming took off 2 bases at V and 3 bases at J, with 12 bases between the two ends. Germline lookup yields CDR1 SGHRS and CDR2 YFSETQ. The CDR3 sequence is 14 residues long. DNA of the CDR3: TGCGCCAGCAGCTTACTCGGGGACAACTACGAGCAGTACTTC. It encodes CASSLLGDNYEQYF.

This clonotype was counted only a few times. CDR3 in amino acids: CAWSVGPDYGYTF. As DNA, the CDR3 is TGTGCCTGGAGTGTCGGGCCAGACTATGGCTACACCTTC. V and J are TRBV30 and TRBJ1-2; no firm D call. CDR3 length: 13 residues. In germline, CDR1 is GTSNPN, CDR2 SVGIG (reference sequence). V dropped 0 bases and J dropped 3 bases, with 8 bases sitting between them.

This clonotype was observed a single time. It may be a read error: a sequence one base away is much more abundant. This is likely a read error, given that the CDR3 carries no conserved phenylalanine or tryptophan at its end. DNA of the CDR3: TGTGCCAGCGAACCCGTCGTAGCTCGGCAAGAGACCCAGTACTAC. As protein: CASEPVVARQETQYY. This chain joins TRBV28 and TRBJ2-5; D uncertain. V gave up 8 bases and J gave up 2 bases, with 18 bases separating them. The CDR3 runs 15 residues. Germline V CDR1 and CDR2: MDHEN, SYDVKM.

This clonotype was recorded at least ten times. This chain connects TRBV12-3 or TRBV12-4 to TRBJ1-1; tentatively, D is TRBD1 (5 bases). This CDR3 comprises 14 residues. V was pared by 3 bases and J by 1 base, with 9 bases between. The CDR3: CASSFITGNTEAFF. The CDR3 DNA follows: TGTGCCAGCAGTTTCATAACAGGGAACACTGAAGCTTTCTTT.

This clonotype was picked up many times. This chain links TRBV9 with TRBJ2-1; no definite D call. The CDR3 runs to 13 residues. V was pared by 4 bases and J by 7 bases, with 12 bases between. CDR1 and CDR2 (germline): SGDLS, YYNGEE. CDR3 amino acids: CASSLGLQNEQFF. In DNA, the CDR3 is TGTGCCAGCAGCCTCGGGCTACAAAATGAGCAGTTCTTC.

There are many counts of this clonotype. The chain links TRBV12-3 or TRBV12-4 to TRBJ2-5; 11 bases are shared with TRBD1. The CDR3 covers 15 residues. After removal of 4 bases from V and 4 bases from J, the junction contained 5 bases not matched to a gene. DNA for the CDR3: TGTGCCAGCAGTTCCTGGGACAGGGGGGGAGAGACCCAGTACTTC. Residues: CASSSWDRGGETQYF.

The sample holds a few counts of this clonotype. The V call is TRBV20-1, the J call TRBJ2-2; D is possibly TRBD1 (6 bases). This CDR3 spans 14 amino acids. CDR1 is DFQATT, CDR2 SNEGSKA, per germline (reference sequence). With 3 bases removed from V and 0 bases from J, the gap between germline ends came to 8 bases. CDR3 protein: CSARDSSNTGELFF. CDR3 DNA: TGCAGTGCTAGGGACAGCTCGAACACCGGGGAGCTGTTTTTT.

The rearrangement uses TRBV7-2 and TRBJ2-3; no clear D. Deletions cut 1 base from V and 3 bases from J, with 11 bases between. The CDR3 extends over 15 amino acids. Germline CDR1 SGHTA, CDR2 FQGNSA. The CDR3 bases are TGTGCCAGCAGCTTAGGGACCCACCCTACAGATACGCAGTATTTT. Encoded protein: CASSLGTHPTDTQYF.

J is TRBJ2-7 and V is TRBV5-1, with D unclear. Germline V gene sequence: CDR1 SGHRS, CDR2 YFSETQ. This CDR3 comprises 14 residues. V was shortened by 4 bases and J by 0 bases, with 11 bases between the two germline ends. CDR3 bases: TGCGCCAGCAGCCCGACCAAGATCTCCTACGAGCAGTACTTC. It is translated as CASSPTKISYEQYF.